Listed here are 20 T cell receptor beta chains from one sample, sequenced in a study of blood T cell repertoires in COVID-19. Some clones are missing from TCRdb's copy, which holds only in-frame ones; the method was immunoSEQ multiplex PCR. The sample yields about 180,000 clones, roughly 85% seen once. The sample consisted of peripheral blood. These receptors all come from a human donor with active or convalescent COVID-19. The donor label of this sample is uncertain.

The J gene is TRBJ1-3, the V gene TRBV30; 8 bases fit TRBD1. The length of the CDR3 is 17 residues. Germline assignment: CDR1 GTSNPN and CDR2 SVGIG (reference sequence). J was trimmed by 3 bases and V by 0 bases; bases with no gene match: 10. CDR3 bases: TGTGCCTGGAGTGTACTTGGACAGGGTGGAGGTGGAAACACCATATATTTT. It is translated as CAWSVLGQGGGGNTIYF.

The DNA for the CDR3 is TGTGCCAGCAGAACAGGGGGCGGCGGCTACACCTTC. This translates into CASRTGGGGYTF. The V call is TRBV28, the J call TRBJ1-2, with 9 bases that match TRBD1. CDR1 and CDR2 (germline): MDHEN, SYDVKM. After removal of 6 bases from V and 8 bases from J, the junction contained 4 bases not matched to a gene. This CDR3 contains 12 residues.

The V gene is TRBV29-1, the J gene TRBJ2-6; the D gene is possibly TRBD1 (6 bases). CDR1 SQVTM and CDR2 ANQGSEA come from the germline V gene. Trimming stripped 6 bases from V and 0 bases from J, with 15 bases between. The CDR3 length is 16 residues. In DNA form, the CDR3 reads TGCAGCGTGCCGACAGGTTCGTTCTCTGGGGCCAACGTCCTGACTTTC. Translation: CSVPTGSFSGANVLTF.

This clone was observed once. V is TRBV6-5 and J is TRBJ1-2; a possible D gene is TRBD1 (6 bases). The CDR3 loop spans 12 amino acids. Trimming took 6 bases from V and 8 from J, leaving 13 bases between them. Germline CDR1 is MNHEY and CDR2 is SVGAGI. The CDR3 nucleotides read TGTGCCAGCAGGAGCTTACAGGGCGGCTACACCTTC. Encoded protein: CASRSLQGGYTF.

J is TRBJ1-5 and V is TRBV6-5; D gene ambiguous. V was shortened by 9 bases and J by 5 bases, with 11 bases between the two germline ends. The CDR3 is 12 residues long. Germline CDR1 reads MNHEY; CDR2 reads SVGAGI. CDR3 bases: TGTGCCAGTGGCCGGGAAGATCAGCCCCAGCATTTT. As protein: CASGREDQPQHF.

V usage is TRBV6-4 and J usage is TRBJ1-2; 7 positions agree with TRBD1. The germline CDR1 and CDR2 sequences are MRHNA and SNTAGT. After removal of 7 bases from V and 5 bases from J, the junction contained 10 bases not matched to a gene. This CDR3 has 14 residues. The CDR3, as DNA: TGTGCCAGCATGGCCGGCAGGGGGGAGTATGGCTACACCTTC. Amino acid sequence: CASMAGRGEYGYTF.

This chain joins TRBV7-9 and TRBJ1-1; the D gene is possibly TRBD1 (6 bases). Trimming stripped 5 bases from V and 1 base from J, with 14 bases between. This CDR3 has 15 residues. CDR1 SEHNR and CDR2 FQNEAQ come from the germline V gene (reference sequence). The CDR3 region has the DNA TGTGCCAGCAGCCCCAAAGGACAGAGGAACACTGAAGCTTTCTTT. Its protein is CASSPKGQRNTEAFF.

V gene TRBV24-1 combines with J gene TRBJ2-7, with TRBD1 matching 8 bases. This CDR3 spans 15 amino acids. Germline-derived CDR1 and CDR2 are KGHDR and SFDVKD. The V gene end was trimmed by 4 bases and the J gene end by 4 bases; junction bases not matched to a gene: 8. CDR3 in amino acids: CATSDTRDRSYEQYF. For the CDR3, the DNA is TGTGCCACCAGTGACACCCGGGACAGGAGTTACGAGCAGTACTTC.

J is TRBJ1-1 and V is TRBV10-1; D not resolved. This CDR3 spans 13 amino acids. CDR1 and CDR2 (germline): WNHNN, SYGVQD (reference sequence). V was pared by 0 bases and J by 6 bases, with 8 bases between. CDR3 residues: CASSESVRPEAFF. DNA for the CDR3: TGCGCCAGCAGTGAGTCTGTGCGGCCTGAAGCTTTCTTT.

This rearrangement joins TRBV6-5 to TRBJ1-2; no firm D call. V lost 6 bases, J lost 3 bases, and 17 bases lay in between. The CDR3 has 15 residues. Germline values: CDR1 MNHEY, CDR2 SVGAGI. CDR3 DNA: TGTGCCAGCAGGAATACCCCGCCCGGGGACTATGGCTACACCTTC. Amino acid sequence: CASRNTPPGDYGYTF.

The chain has TRBV25-1 and TRBJ1-1; 10 bases map to TRBD1. This CDR3 comprises 17 residues. Germline CDR1 reads MGHDK; CDR2 reads SYGVNS. J gave up 6 bases and V 6 bases, and 16 bases lay outside the gene matches. CDR3 amino acids: CASRYSGQGTYYAEAFF. The CDR3 DNA sequence: TGTGCCAGCAGGTATTCGGGACAGGGGACATATTACGCTGAAGCTTTCTTT.

Notes on this clone: An end of the junction differs from the germline gene, which may be a read error. J is TRBJ1-1 and V is TRBV6-2 or TRBV6-3, with TRBD1 as a possible D gene (5 bases). The CDR3 sequence is 12 residues long. Germline CDR1 is MNHEY and CDR2 is SVGEGT. CDR3 DNA sequence: TGTGCCAGCAGTTATGTTGGGACTGCAGCTTTCTTT. It translates to CASSYVGTAAFF.

The rearrangement links TRBV21-1 to TRBJ2-5; the table's D call, TRBD1, was not checked against the DNA. TRBV21-1 is recorded as a pseudogene. The CDR3 totals 13 residues. DNA of the CDR3: TGTGCCAGCAGCGACAGGGGTACAGAGACCCAGTACTTC. Translating gives CASSDRGTETQYF.

This rearrangement joins TRBV5-1 to TRBJ1-3; D possibly corresponds to TRBD1 (5 bases). The CDR3 extends over 15 amino acids. The germline V gene encodes CDR1 SGHRS and CDR2 YFSETQ. V was cut by 0 bases and J by 2 bases, with 9 bases left in between. This CDR3 reads CASSLEGHAGNTIYF. CDR3 sequence (DNA): TGCGCCAGCAGCTTGGAAGGACACGCTGGAAACACCATATATTTT.

The DNA of the CDR3 is TGTGCCAGCAGTGAGACACCAACTAGCGGGAGGACCTTCTACGAGCAGTACTTC. It encodes CASSETPTSGRTFYEQYF. The V gene is TRBV6-1, the J gene TRBJ2-7; TRBD2 matches at 12 bases. The trim removed 3 bases at V and 3 bases at J, leaving 12 bases unmatched. Per the germline V gene, CDR1 is MNHNS and CDR2 is SASEGT. The CDR3 extends over 18 amino acids.

This clone is a singleton in its sample. The rearrangement uses TRBV9 and TRBJ2-5; 8 nucleotides agree with TRBD1. The germline V gene encodes CDR1 SGDLS and CDR2 YYNGEE. V gave up 3 bases and J gave up 2 bases; unmatched junction bases: 6. The CDR3 has 15 amino acids. CDR3 DNA: TGTGCCAGCAGCGCCACAGGGGGGCGACAAGAGACCCAGTACTTC. It codes for CASSATGGRQETQYF.

V usage is TRBV2 and J usage is TRBJ2-3, with 10 bases aligning to TRBD1. The germline V gene encodes CDR1 SNHLY and CDR2 FYNNEI. J lost 5 bases, V lost 6 bases, and 11 bases had no gene match. This CDR3 has 16 amino acids. CDR3 sequence (DNA): TGTGCCAGCAGAGGTCATATGGGACAGGGGAAAGATACGCAGTATTTT. This translates into CASRGHMGQGKDTQYF.

This chain connects TRBV7-9 to TRBJ1-4; possibly TRBD1 for D (5 bases). V shed 4 bases and J shed 2 bases, with 8 bases lying between them. From germline, CDR1 is SEHNR and CDR2 FQNEAQ (reference sequence). CDR3 length equals 14 residues. The CDR3 bases are TGTGCCAGCAGCTCGACAGACACTAATGAAAAACTGTTTTTT. This encodes CASSSTDTNEKLFF.

The rearrangement joins TRBV24-1 to TRBJ2-2; tentative D call: TRBD2 (5 bases). The germline V gene has CDR1 KGHDR and CDR2 SFDVKD. This CDR3 spans 15 amino acids. V was clipped by 3 bases and J by 7 bases, with 14 bases between them. The CDR3 protein is CATSDALAGSGELFF. The CDR3 nucleotides read TGTGCCACCAGTGATGCCTTGGCGGGTAGCGGGGAGCTGTTTTTT.

In the case of this clone: Germline and junction disagree at one end, which may indicate a read error. This chain uses TRBV7-7 with TRBJ2-1; 11 bases fit TRBD2. Germline loops: CDR1 SSHAT, CDR2 FNYEAQ (reference sequence). The CDR3 has 16 residues. CDR3 protein: CASSPRLAGRINEQFF. The CDR3 DNA reads TGTGCTAGCAGCCCCCGACTAGCGGGAAGGATCAATGAGCAGTTCTTC. Complete variable domain (other parts from reference TRBV7-7 and TRBJ2-1): GAGVSQSPRYKVTKRGQDVTLRCDPISSHATLYWYQQALGQGPEFLTYFNYEAQPDKSGLPSDRFSAERPEGSISTLTIQRTEQRDSAMYRCASSPRLAGRINEQFFGPGTRLTVL.